Listed below are T cell receptor beta chains from one sample, sequenced in a study of memory CD4+ T cells and cytomegalovirus serostatus. The assay was immunoSEQ multiplex PCR, and TCRdb's table has in-frame clones only and misses some. The sample records some 60,000 clones, over 65% being singletons. The sample consisted of memory CD4+ T cells from blood. The receptors here all came from an adult in good health and CMV-seropositive. CDR3s include the opening cysteine and the closing phenylalanine or tryptophan. For some rows the clone size is stated as once, few or many, or as a class when expanded; others skip it.

j_call: TRBJ2-7
v_call: TRBV11-2
clone_size: NA
cdr3_aa: CASTPRASSYEQYF

j_call: TRBJ1-2
v_call: TRBV7-2
clone_size: NA
cdr3_aa: CASRRVGYGYTF

j_call: TRBJ1-1
v_call: TRBV7-9
clone_size: NA
cdr3_aa: CASSAHLGEAFF

j_call: TRBJ2-2
v_call: TRBV30
clone_size: NA
cdr3_aa: CAWGRDGTSGELFF

j_call: TRBJ2-1
v_call: TRBV4-1
clone_size: NA
cdr3_aa: CASSQDPTRPEQFF

j_call: TRBJ2-5
v_call: TRBV11-1
clone_size: NA
cdr3_aa: CASSPPRTGGETQYF

j_call: TRBJ1-1
v_call: TRBV6-5
clone_size: once
cdr3_aa: CASTLGAGGTEAFF

j_call: TRBJ1-1
v_call: TRBV4-2
clone_size: NA
cdr3_aa: CASSQDPVNTEAFF

j_call: TRBJ2-3
v_call: TRBV25-1
clone_size: once
cdr3_aa: CASSDDRTGHTDTQYF

j_call: TRBJ2-1
v_call: TRBV7-8
clone_size: few
cdr3_aa: CASSIIGGTSDPEQFF

j_call: TRBJ1-1
v_call: TRBV7-2
clone_size: NA
cdr3_aa: CASSLGSALEGAFF

j_call: TRBJ2-1
v_call: TRBV4-3
clone_size: NA
cdr3_aa: CASSPQDRGNYNEQFF

j_call: TRBJ1-5
v_call: TRBV7-9
clone_size: NA
cdr3_aa: CASSSSGSQPQHF

j_call: TRBJ2-2
v_call: TRBV19
clone_size: NA
cdr3_aa: CASSRGGLSNTGELFF

j_call: TRBJ2-7
v_call: TRBV7-2
clone_size: NA
cdr3_aa: CASSLAGQAYEQYF

j_call: TRBJ2-7
v_call: TRBV5-6
clone_size: NA
cdr3_aa: CASSRQGMRGYEQYF

j_call: TRBJ2-2
v_call: TRBV4-2
clone_size: NA
cdr3_aa: CASSQERALAGTGELFF

j_call: TRBJ2-7
v_call: TRBV5-1
clone_size: NA
cdr3_aa: CASSSERISYEQYF

j_call: TRBJ2-3
v_call: TRBV7-2
clone_size: NA
cdr3_aa: CASSLNGGTLTDTQYF

j_call: TRBJ2-3
v_call: TRBV7-2
clone_size: NA
cdr3_aa: CASSPGPGADTQYF

j_call: TRBJ1-1
v_call: TRBV28
clone_size: NA
cdr3_aa: CASSPQGANTEAFF

j_call: TRBJ1-3
v_call: TRBV5-1
clone_size: NA
cdr3_aa: CASSPTTGTIKGNTIYF

j_call: TRBJ2-5
v_call: TRBV2
clone_size: NA
cdr3_aa: CASRRLAGGAGETQYF

j_call: TRBJ2-5
v_call: TRBV11-3
clone_size: NA
cdr3_aa: CASSQTSGETQYF

j_call: TRBJ2-6
v_call: TRBV10-3
clone_size: once
cdr3_aa: CAISEESVLGANVLTF

j_call: TRBJ2-7
v_call: TRBV5-5
clone_size: NA
cdr3_aa: CASSLGALSYEQYF

j_call: TRBJ1-5
v_call: TRBV9
clone_size: once
cdr3_aa: CASSAGPLTYQPQHF

j_call: TRBJ2-2
v_call: TRBV27
clone_size: NA
cdr3_aa: CASSWGRGRVGTGELFF

j_call: TRBJ1-5
v_call: TRBV10-3
clone_size: few
cdr3_aa: CAISEPKTPGQPQHF

j_call: TRBJ2-5
v_call: TRBV5-1
clone_size: NA
cdr3_aa: CASSLGVAETQYF

j_call: TRBJ1-1
v_call: TRBV4-3
clone_size: few
cdr3_aa: CASSQDRRNTEAFF

j_call: TRBJ1-2
v_call: TRBV4-3
clone_size: NA
cdr3_aa: CASSQEAVGGYTF

j_call: TRBJ2-5
v_call: TRBV5-4
clone_size: NA
cdr3_aa: CASSFGTQETQYF

j_call: TRBJ2-5
v_call: TRBV2
clone_size: NA
cdr3_aa: CASRLTGIQETQYF

j_call: TRBJ2-4
v_call: TRBV6-1
clone_size: NA
cdr3_aa: CASSEAPPGHGEDIQYF

j_call: TRBJ1-2
v_call: TRBV27
clone_size: few
cdr3_aa: CASTKQGGYGYTF

j_call: TRBJ2-7
v_call: TRBV2
clone_size: NA
cdr3_aa: CASTGTGEYEQYF

j_call: TRBJ1-2
v_call: TRBV11-2
clone_size: few
cdr3_aa: CASSLEQNYNYGYTF

j_call: TRBJ2-1
v_call: TRBV4-3
clone_size: once
cdr3_aa: CASSQETSYNEQFF

j_call: TRBJ2-7
v_call: TRBV7-9
clone_size: NA
cdr3_aa: CASSFQTGYKQYF

j_call: TRBJ1-3
v_call: TRBV10-3
clone_size: few
cdr3_aa: CAISERSGNTIYF

j_call: TRBJ1-1
v_call: TRBV18
clone_size: NA
cdr3_aa: CASLFQGTEAFF

j_call: TRBJ2-7
v_call: TRBV29-1
clone_size: few
cdr3_aa: CSVRQDGEQYF

j_call: TRBJ2-1
v_call: TRBV28
clone_size: NA
cdr3_aa: CASSLGGSGRANEQFF

j_call: TRBJ2-5
v_call: TRBV2
clone_size: NA
cdr3_aa: CATQGWEETQYF

j_call: TRBJ2-7
v_call: TRBV27
clone_size: NA
cdr3_aa: CASSTRDRGGSYEQYF

j_call: TRBJ2-1
v_call: TRBV7-2
clone_size: NA
cdr3_aa: CASSLDPSYNEQFF

j_call: TRBJ2-6
v_call: TRBV7-2
clone_size: NA
cdr3_aa: CASSLAKPGRSSGANVLTF

j_call: TRBJ2-1
v_call: TRBV11-2
clone_size: NA
cdr3_aa: CASSLDPGGRANNEQFF

j_call: TRBJ1-1
v_call: TRBV27
clone_size: medium-sized
cdr3_aa: CASSVAGWGQTEAFF

j_call: TRBJ2-1
v_call: TRBV19
clone_size: NA
cdr3_aa: CASSIKSQSANNEQFF

j_call: TRBJ2-7
v_call: TRBV28
clone_size: NA
cdr3_aa: CATGTGGAGAYEQYF

j_call: TRBJ1-1
v_call: TRBV4-2
clone_size: NA
cdr3_aa: CASSQENTEAFF

j_call: TRBJ2-2
v_call: TRBV6-1
clone_size: medium-sized
cdr3_aa: CASTSGFGELFF